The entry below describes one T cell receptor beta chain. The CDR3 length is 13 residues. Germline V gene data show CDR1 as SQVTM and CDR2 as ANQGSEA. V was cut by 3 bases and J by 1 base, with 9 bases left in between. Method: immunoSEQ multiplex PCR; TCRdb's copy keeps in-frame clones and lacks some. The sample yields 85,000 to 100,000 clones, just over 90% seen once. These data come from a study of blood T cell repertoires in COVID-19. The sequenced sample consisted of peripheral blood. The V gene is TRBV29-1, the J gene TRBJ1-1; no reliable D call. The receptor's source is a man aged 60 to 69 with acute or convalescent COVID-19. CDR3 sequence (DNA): TGCAGCGTTGACGGAGGCCGGAACACTGAAGCTTTCTTT. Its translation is CSVDGGRNTEAFF.